These 17 T cell receptor beta chains were all obtained from the same sample, sequenced in a study of blood T cell repertoires in COVID-19. Sequencing was performed with immunoSEQ multiplex PCR; in TCRdb, only in-frame clones are kept and a portion is missing. The sample carries a few hundred thousand clones, 84% recorded once. Sequencing was done on a sample of PBMCs or T cells enriched from blood (not recorded which). These TCRs come from a woman aged 40 to 50 who had recovered from COVID-19.

This clone occurred once. The genes are TRBV9 and TRBJ2-1; a possible D gene is TRBD1 (5 bases). V was cut by 1 base and J by 5 bases, with 13 bases left in between. Per germline, CDR1 SGDLS and CDR2 YYNGEE. The CDR3 loop spans 15 amino acids. In DNA, the CDR3 is TGTGCCAGCAGCGTAAGGGGCTTCCAAGACAATGAGCAGTTCTTC. It yields the protein CASSVRGFQDNEQFF.

This rearrangement joins TRBV3-1 (or the pseudogene TRBV3-2) to TRBJ1-1, with D possibly TRBD1 on 5 matching bases. Trimming cost V 5 bases and J 4 bases, with 17 bases left between them. Looked up from germline, CDR1 is LGHDT and CDR2 is YNNKEL (reference sequence). The CDR3 totals 15 residues. The CDR3 region has the DNA TGTGCCAGCAGCGAATGGGGCAGGAAGGTCACTGAAGCTTTCTTT. Protein sequence: CASSEWGRKVTEAFF.

V and J are TRBV7-2 and TRBJ1-2; 8 bases map to TRBD1. CDR1 SGHTA and CDR2 FQGNSA come from the germline V gene. CDR3 length equals 15 residues. After removal of 4 bases from V and 8 bases from J, the junction contained 12 bases not matched to a gene. CDR3 amino acids: CASSSPGGLSGGYTF. The CDR3 DNA reads TGTGCCAGCAGCTCTCCAGGGGGCCTTTCGGGAGGCTACACCTTC.

This clone has only one observation. V and J are TRBV10-3 and TRBJ2-1, with TRBD1 identical over 9 bases. The CDR3 has 14 residues. Germline V gene lookup returns CDR1 ENHRY and CDR2 SYGVKD. The V segment lost 8 bases and the J segment 3 bases; nucleotides outside the gene matches: 5. DNA for the CDR3: TGTGCCATCGGCGGGGGACAGGGCTACAATGAGCAGTTCTTC. Translating it yields CAIGGGQGYNEQFF.

The V gene is TRBV3-1 (or the pseudogene TRBV3-2), the J gene TRBJ2-3; weak D call: TRBD2 (6 bases). The CDR3 is 14 amino acids. Germline CDR1 and CDR2: LGHDT and YNNKEL (reference sequence). V was pared by 4 bases and J by 5 bases, with 13 bases between. This CDR3 is CASSLGLIGDTQYF. DNA for the CDR3: TGTGCCAGCAGCCTGGGACTCATTGGAGATACGCAGTATTTT.

This clone turned up a few times. V usage is TRBV7-9 and J usage is TRBJ2-1; the D is unclear. The length of the CDR3 is 13 residues. The V and J ends lost 2 bases and 5 bases respectively, with 7 bases between them. CDR1 SEHNR and CDR2 FQNEAQ come from the germline V gene (reference sequence). The CDR3 loop reads CASSLSRNNEQFF. The DNA for the CDR3 is TGTGCCAGCAGCTTATCTAGGAACAATGAGCAGTTCTTC.

This clone occurred once. The chain has TRBV11-3 and TRBJ2-3, with 10 bases fitting TRBD2. The V and J ends lost 8 bases and 4 bases, in that order; junction bases with no gene match: 6. CDR1 is SGHNT and CDR2 is YENEEA in the germline V gene. CDR3 size: 14 residues. In DNA, the CDR3 is TGTGCCAGCGTTCTAGCGGGAGTACCAGATACGCAGTATTTT. This sequence encodes CASVLAGVPDTQYF.

The J gene is TRBJ2-5, the V gene TRBV6-2 or TRBV6-3, with D uncertain. This CDR3 comprises 15 residues. Germline lookup yields CDR1 MNHEY and CDR2 SVGEGT. The V end lost 6 bases, the J end lost 0 bases, and 14 bases lay between the germline ends. The CDR3 nucleotides read TGTGCCAGCAGCCCTTCCACGGGTTACCAAGAGACCCAGTACTTC. Translation: CASSPSTGYQETQYF.

The rearrangement uses TRBV2 and TRBJ2-5; tentatively, D is TRBD2 (5 bases). The germline gives CDR1 SNHLY, CDR2 FYNNEI. The CDR3 runs to 12 residues. This CDR3 reads CGWGVPDGAQYF. The CDR3 bases are TGTGGGTGGGGAGTCCCCGATGGGGCCCAGTACTTC.

This chain joins TRBV20-1 and TRBJ2-5; D is ambiguous. The CDR3 spans 11 residues. V was pared by 6 bases and J by 5 bases, with 10 bases between. Germline values: CDR1 DFQATT, CDR2 SNEGSKA (reference sequence). The CDR3 nucleotides read TGCAGTGCCGGCTCGGAGGAGACCCAGTACTTC. Translated: CSAGSEETQYF.

This clone was seen a handful of times. This chain uses TRBV18 with TRBJ2-2; 7 bases align to TRBD2. J was trimmed by 6 bases and V by 5 bases; bases with no gene match: 9. Per the germline V gene, CDR1 is KGHSH and CDR2 is LQKENI. This CDR3 spans 15 amino acids. CDR3 residues: CASSITSDLSGELFF. In DNA, the CDR3 is TGTGCCAGCTCAATTACTAGCGATCTCTCCGGGGAGCTGTTTTTT.

The table lists this clone with a count of one. The rearrangement links TRBV2 to TRBJ1-1; tentative D call: TRBD1 (6 bases). The CDR3 runs 13 residues. CDR1 and CDR2 (germline): SNHLY, FYNNEI. The V gene lost 7 bases and the J gene lost 1 base, with 10 bases spanning the gap. CDR3 sequence: CASNGQPNTEAFF. As DNA, the CDR3 is TGTGCCAGCAACGGACAGCCGAACACTGAAGCTTTCTTT.

The V and J genes are TRBV19 and TRBJ2-5; D might be TRBD1 (6 bases). Looked up from germline, CDR1 is LNHDA and CDR2 is SQIVND (reference sequence). The ends were cut back, 3 bases at V and 9 bases at J, with 17 bases in the middle. The CDR3 runs 14 residues. CDR3 amino acids: CASSIGLGGWAQYF. Written as DNA, the CDR3 is TGTGCCAGTAGTATTGGCCTAGGGGGATGGGCCCAGTACTTC.

In this sample, this clone turned up a few times. The rearrangement uses TRBV28 and TRBJ2-1; 9 bases match TRBD2. Germline V gives CDR1 MDHEN, CDR2 SYDVKM. Trimming at V came to 2 bases and at J to 8 bases, leaving 7 bases not matched to a gene. The CDR3 has 15 amino acids. The CDR3 nucleotides are TGTGCCAGCAGTTTAGTTGGCGGGAGGGCACATGAGCAGTTCTTC. As protein: CASSLVGGRAHEQFF.

This chain links TRBV7-9 with TRBJ1-1, with TRBD1 identical over 8 bases. The CDR3 has 14 amino acids. Germline V gene lookup returns CDR1 SEHNR and CDR2 FQNEAQ (reference sequence). V gave up 5 bases and J gave up 3 bases; unmatched junction bases: 5. The CDR3, as DNA: TGTGCCAGCAGCCCATGGACAGGGCACACTGAAGCTTTCTTT. Amino acid sequence: CASSPWTGHTEAFF.

The rearrangement uses TRBV3-1 (or the pseudogene TRBV3-2) and TRBJ2-3; 11 bases are shared with TRBD2. There are 16 residues in the CDR3. Germline CDR1 is LGHDT and CDR2 is YNNKEL (reference sequence). V gave up 3 bases and J gave up 3 bases; unmatched junction bases: 5. This chain's CDR3 is CASSQGLAAGTDTQYF. The DNA for the CDR3 is TGTGCCAGCAGCCAGGGACTAGCGGCCGGAACAGATACGCAGTATTTT.

The CDR3 coding sequence is TGCAGCGTCGCAGCGGGTCCTAGTGTGCAGTACTTC. It is translated as CSVAAGPSVQYF. The V call is TRBV29-1, the J call TRBJ2-7, with a possible D match to TRBD2 (6 bases). V was trimmed by 6 bases and J by 9 bases, leaving 18 bases between them. The CDR3 sequence is 12 residues long. Germline lookup yields CDR1 SQVTM and CDR2 ANQGSEA.